This entry features one TCR beta chain sequence. The assay was immunoSEQ multiplex PCR, and TCRdb's table has in-frame clones only and misses some. The repertoire holds fewer than 150,000 clones, with approximately 87% as singletons. Unmatched junction bases numbered 7, after V lost 5 bases and J lost 3 bases. Germline-derived CDR1 and CDR2 are SNHLY and FYNNEI. This CDR3 has 15 residues. This sample was included in a study of blood T cell repertoires in COVID-19. Study background: Samples came from the United States, Italy and Spain, spanning acute and convalescent COVID-19.

The material sequenced was peripheral blood. The chain employs TRBV2 and TRBJ1-2; 9 bases align to TRBD1. This TCR came from a woman aged 40 to 55 with acute or convalescent COVID-19. CDR3 in DNA: TGTGCCAGCAGTTATACAGGGGGCAGCTACTATGGCTACACCTTC. This gives the protein CASSYTGGSYYGYTF.